These T cell receptor beta chains were read from a single sample in a study of blood T cell repertoires in COVID-19. Repertoires were generated with immunoSEQ multiplex PCR, while TCRdb's copy carries only in-frame clones and drops some. The sample contains some 140,000 clones, about 76% of which appear only once. Material: peripheral blood. These receptors were taken from a man older than 75 with acute or convalescent COVID-19. The CDR3 runs from the conserved cysteine through the conserved F or W. A D gene is named only where the DNA matches it firmly. Some rows mark clone size as missing; the rest say once, few, many or name a class of expanded clone.

CDR3nt | CDR3aa | j_gene | d_gene | abundance | v_gene
TGTGCCAGCAGTCCCTCCCCGGGGAACACTGAAGCTTTCTTT | CASSPSPGNTEAFF | TRBJ1-1 | - | many | TRBV6-4
TGCGCCAGCAGCCTACGGACAGGGGGCACTGAAGCTTTCTTT | CASSLRTGGTEAFF | TRBJ1-1 | TRBD1 | many | TRBV4-3
TGTGCCAGCAGCTTAGCCTCCGCGGGAGGGGGTGAAAAACTGTTTTTT | CASSLASAGGGEKLFF | TRBJ1-4 | - | few | TRBV7-9
TGTGCCAGTAGTACCACAGGGGGAGACACTGAAGCTTTCTTT | CASSTTGGDTEAFF | TRBJ1-1 | TRBD1 | - | TRBV19
TGTGCCAGCAATCAGGACATACTTAATCAGCCCCAGCATTTT | CASNQDILNQPQHF | TRBJ1-5 | - | - | TRBV2
TGTGCCAGCAGCTTAGTTGCTGGGACAGGGTTCAACGAGCAGTACTTC | CASSLVAGTGFNEQYF | TRBJ2-7 | TRBD1 | few | TRBV7-2
TGTGCCAGCTCACCAGGGCAGGGCGACACCGGGGAGCTGTTTTTT | CASSPGQGDTGELFF | TRBJ2-2 | - | - | TRBV18
TGTGCCAGCAGCCCAGATGGAAACACCATATATTTT | CASSPDGNTIYF | TRBJ1-3 | - | - | TRBV7-9
TGTGCCAGCAGCTTAGATGGGCAGAGCAATCAGCCCCAGCATTTT | CASSLDGQSNQPQHF | TRBJ1-5 | - | - | TRBV7-9
TGTGCCAGCAGCTTGACAGAAAACTATGGCTACACCTTC | CASSLTENYGYTF | TRBJ1-2 | - | few | TRBV5-5
TGTGCCAGTAGTACACTGCCGGGACAGACTTCAAATGGCTACACCTTC | CASSTLPGQTSNGYTF | TRBJ1-2 | TRBD1 | - | TRBV19
TGCGCCAGCAGCCCGGGACTAGCGGGGACCTCCCCGTATTTT | CASSPGLAGTSPYF | TRBJ2-3 | TRBD2 | few | TRBV4-1
TGTGCCAGCACACGGGACAGGGTAGACGAGACCCAGTACTTC | CASTRDRVDETQYF | TRBJ2-5 | TRBD1 | - | TRBV28